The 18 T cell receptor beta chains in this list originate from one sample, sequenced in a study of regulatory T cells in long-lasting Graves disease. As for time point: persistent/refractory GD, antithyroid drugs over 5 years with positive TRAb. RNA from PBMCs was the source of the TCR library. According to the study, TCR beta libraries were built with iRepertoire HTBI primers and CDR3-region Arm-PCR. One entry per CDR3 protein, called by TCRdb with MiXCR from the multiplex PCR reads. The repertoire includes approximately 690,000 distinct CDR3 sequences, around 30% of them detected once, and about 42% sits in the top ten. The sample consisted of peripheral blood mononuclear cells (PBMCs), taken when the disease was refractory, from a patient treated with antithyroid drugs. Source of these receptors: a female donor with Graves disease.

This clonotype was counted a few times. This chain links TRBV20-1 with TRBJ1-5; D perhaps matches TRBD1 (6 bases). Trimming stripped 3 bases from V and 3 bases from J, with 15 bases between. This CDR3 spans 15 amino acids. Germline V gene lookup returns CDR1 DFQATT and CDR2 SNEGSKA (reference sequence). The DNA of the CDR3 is TGCAGTGCTAGTCGCGTAGGGGGGCTCAATCAGCCCCAGCATTTT. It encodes CSASRVGGLNQPQHF.

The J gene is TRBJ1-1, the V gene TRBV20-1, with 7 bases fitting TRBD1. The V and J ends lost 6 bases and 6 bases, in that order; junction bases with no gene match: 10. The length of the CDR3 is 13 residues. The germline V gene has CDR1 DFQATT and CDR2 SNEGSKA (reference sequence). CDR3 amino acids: CSAILYQGAEAFF. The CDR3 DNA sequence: TGCAGTGCCATTCTTTATCAGGGGGCTGAAGCTTTCTTT.

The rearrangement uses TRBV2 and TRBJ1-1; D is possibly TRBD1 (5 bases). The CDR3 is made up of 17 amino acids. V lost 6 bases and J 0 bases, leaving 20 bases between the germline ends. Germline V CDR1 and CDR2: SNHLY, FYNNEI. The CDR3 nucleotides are TGTGCCAGCAGCCCCCGCGGCGGGGGATCTATGAACACTGAAGCTTTCTTT. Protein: CASSPRGGGSMNTEAFF.

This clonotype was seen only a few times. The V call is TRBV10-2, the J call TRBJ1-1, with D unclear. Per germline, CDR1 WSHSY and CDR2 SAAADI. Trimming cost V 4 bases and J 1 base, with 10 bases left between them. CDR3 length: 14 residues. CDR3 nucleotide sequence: TGCGCCAGCAGTGGTCCGACGGGGAACACTGAAGCTTTCTTT. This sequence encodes CASSGPTGNTEAFF.

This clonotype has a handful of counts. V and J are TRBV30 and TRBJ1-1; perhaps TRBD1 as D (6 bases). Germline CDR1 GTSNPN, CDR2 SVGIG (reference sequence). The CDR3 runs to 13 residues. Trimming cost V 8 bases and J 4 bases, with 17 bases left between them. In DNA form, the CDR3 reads TGTGCCGGGGCCAGGGGCGACGGCACTGAAGCTTTCTTT. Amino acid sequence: CAGARGDGTEAFF.

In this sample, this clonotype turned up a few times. CDR3 DNA sequence: TGTGCCAGCAGTCCCCGCCGGACGGAAAGCAATCAGCCCCAGCATTTT. Protein: CASSPRRTESNQPQHF. The chain links TRBV28 to TRBJ1-5; no clear D. Looked up from germline, CDR1 is MDHEN and CDR2 is SYDVKM. V dropped 5 bases and J dropped 1 base, with 15 bases sitting between them. The CDR3 has 16 residues.

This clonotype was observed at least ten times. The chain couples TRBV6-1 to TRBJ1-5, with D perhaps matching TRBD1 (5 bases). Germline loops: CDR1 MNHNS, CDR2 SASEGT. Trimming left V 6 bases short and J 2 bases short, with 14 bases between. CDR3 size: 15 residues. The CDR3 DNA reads TGTGCCAGCAGCCGTGGGGGTCTAGGCAATCAGCCCCAGCATTTT. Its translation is CASSRGGLGNQPQHF.

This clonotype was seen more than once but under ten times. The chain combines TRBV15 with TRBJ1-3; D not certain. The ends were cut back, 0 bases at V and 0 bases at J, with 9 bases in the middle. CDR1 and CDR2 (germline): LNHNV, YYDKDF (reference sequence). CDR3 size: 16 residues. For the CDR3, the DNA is TGTGCCACCAGCAGAGACGGAGCCTACTCTGGAAACACCATATATTTT. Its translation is CATSRDGAYSGNTIYF.

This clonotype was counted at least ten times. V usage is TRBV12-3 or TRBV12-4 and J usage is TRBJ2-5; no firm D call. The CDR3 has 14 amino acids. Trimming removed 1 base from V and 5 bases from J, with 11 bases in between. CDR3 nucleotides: TGTGCCAGCAGTTTAGTGGGAACGTGGGAGACCCAGTACTTC. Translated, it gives CASSLVGTWETQYF.

As DNA, the CDR3 is TGCAGTGCTCAACTAGCGGGAGGGGGGATAGGAGAGACCCAGTACTTC. It encodes CSAQLAGGGIGETQYF. This sequence joins TRBV20-1 and TRBJ2-5; 13 nucleotides align to TRBD2. From germline, CDR1 is DFQATT and CDR2 SNEGSKA (reference sequence). V trimming: 5 bases; J trimming: 4 bases; junction bases outside the gene matches: 10. This CDR3 region has 16 residues.

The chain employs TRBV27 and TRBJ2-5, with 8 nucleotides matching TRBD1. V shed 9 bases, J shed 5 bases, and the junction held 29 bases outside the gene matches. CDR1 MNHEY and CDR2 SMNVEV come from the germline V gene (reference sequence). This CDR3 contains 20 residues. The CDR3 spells CARRQLSPTSRQGPGETQYF. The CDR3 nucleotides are TGTGCCAGGAGACAGTTATCCCCAACCTCCCGACAGGGGCCCGGGGAGACCCAGTACTTC.

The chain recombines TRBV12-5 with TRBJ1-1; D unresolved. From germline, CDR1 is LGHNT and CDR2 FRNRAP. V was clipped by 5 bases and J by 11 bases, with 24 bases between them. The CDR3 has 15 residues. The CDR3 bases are TGTGCTAGTGGTCCACCCTCGGGATCACCTACCGTGGCTTTCTTT. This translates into CASGPPSGSPTVAFF. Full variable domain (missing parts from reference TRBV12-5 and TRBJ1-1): DARVTQTPRHKVTEMGQEVTMRCQPILGHNTVFWYRQTMMQGLELLAYFRNRAPLDDSGMPKDRFSAEMPDATLATLKIQPSEPRDSAVYFCASGPPSGSPTVAFFGQGTRLTVV.

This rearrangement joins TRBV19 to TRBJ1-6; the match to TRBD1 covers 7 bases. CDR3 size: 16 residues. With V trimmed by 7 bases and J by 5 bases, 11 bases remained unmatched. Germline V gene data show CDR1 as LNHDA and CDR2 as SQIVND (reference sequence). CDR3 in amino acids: CASTTTGAGHNSPLHF. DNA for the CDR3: TGTGCCAGTACTACCACAGGGGCCGGGCATAATTCACCCCTCCACTTT.

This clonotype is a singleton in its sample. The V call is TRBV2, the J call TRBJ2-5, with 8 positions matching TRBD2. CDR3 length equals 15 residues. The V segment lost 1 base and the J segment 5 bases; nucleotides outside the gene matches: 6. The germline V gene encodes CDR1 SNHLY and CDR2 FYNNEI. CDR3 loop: CASSEDSGSLETQYF. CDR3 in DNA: TGTGCCAGCAGTGAAGACAGCGGGAGTCTTGAGACCCAGTACTTC.

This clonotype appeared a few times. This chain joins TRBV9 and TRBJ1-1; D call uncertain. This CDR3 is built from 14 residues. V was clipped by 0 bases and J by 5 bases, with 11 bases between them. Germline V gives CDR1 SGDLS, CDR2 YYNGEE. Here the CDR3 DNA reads TGTGCCAGCAGCGTAGGTGGGTCGGGTACTGAAGCTTTCTTT. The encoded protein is CASSVGGSGTEAFF.

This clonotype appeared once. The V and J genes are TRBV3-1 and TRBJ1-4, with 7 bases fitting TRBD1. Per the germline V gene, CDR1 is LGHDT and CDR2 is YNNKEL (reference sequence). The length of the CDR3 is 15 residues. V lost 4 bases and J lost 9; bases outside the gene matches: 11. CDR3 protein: CASSPPTGQGKKLFF. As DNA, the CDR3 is TGTGCCAGCAGCCCCCCGACAGGGCAGGGAAAAAAACTGTTTTTT.

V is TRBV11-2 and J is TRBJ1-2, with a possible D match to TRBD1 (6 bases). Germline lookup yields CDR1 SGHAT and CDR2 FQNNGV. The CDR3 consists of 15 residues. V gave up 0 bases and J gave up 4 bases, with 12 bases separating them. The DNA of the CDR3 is TGTGCCAGCAGCTTAGATGGCTCAGGGGTCTATGGCTACACCTTC. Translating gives CASSLDGSGVYGYTF.

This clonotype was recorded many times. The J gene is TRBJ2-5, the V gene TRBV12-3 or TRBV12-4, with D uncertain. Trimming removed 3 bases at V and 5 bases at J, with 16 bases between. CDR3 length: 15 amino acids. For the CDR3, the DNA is TGTGCCAGCAGTTTCGCCCCGGACGATGGGGAGACCCAGTACTTC. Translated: CASSFAPDDGETQYF.